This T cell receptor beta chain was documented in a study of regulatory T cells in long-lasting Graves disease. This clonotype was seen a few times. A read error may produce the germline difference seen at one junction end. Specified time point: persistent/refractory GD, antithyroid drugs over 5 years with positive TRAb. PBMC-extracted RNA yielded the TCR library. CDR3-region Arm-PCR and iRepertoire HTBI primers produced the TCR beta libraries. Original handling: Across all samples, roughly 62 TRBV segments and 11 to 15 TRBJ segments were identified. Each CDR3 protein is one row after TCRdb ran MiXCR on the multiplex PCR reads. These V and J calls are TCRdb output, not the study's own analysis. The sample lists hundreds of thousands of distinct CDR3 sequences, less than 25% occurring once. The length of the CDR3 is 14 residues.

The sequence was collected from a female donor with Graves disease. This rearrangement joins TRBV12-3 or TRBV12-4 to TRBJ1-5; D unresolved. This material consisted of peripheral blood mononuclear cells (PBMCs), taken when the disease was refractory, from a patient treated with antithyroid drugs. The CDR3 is CASSLGNPGQSQHF. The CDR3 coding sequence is TGTGCCAGCAGTTTAGGGAACCCCGGTCAGTCCCAGCATTTT.